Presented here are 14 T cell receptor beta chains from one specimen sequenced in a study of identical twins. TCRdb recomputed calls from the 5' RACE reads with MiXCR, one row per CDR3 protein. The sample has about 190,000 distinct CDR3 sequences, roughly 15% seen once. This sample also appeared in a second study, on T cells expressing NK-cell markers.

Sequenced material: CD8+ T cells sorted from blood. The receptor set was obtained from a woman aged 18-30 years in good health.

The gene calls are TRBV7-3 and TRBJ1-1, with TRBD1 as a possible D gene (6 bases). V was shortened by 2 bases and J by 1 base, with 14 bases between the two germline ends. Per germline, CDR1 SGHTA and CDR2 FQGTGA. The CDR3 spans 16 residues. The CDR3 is CASSLGWAGANTEAFF. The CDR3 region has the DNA TGTGCCAGCAGCTTAGGATGGGCAGGGGCGAACACTGAAGCTTTCTTT.

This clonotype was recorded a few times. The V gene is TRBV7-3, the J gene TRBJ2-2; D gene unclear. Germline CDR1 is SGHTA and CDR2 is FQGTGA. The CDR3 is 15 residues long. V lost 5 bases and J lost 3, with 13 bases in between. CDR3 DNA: TGTGCCAGCAGCATCTCCGGGCCGTACACCGGGGAGCTGTTTTTT. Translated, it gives CASSISGPYTGELFF.

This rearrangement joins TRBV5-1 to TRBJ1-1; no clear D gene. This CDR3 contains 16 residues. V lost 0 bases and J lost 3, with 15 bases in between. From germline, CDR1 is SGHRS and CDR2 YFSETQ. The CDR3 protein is CASSLAPLTRDTEAFF. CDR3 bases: TGCGCCAGCAGCTTGGCCCCCTTGACGAGGGACACTGAAGCTTTCTTT.

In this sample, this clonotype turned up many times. The CDR3 DNA reads TGTGCCAGCACCCCTGGACTAGCGGGAGTTCGGGATGAGCAGTTCTTC. Translated, it gives CASTPGLAGVRDEQFF. The chain has TRBV12-3 or TRBV12-4 and TRBJ2-1; 13 bases are shared with TRBD2. The CDR3 runs 16 residues. J was trimmed by 8 bases and V by 7 bases; bases with no gene match: 11.

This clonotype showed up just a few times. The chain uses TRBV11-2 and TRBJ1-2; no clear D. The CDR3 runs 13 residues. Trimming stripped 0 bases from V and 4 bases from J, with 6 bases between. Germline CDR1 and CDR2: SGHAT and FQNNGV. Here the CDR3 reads CASSLDVGYGYTF. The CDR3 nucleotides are TGTGCCAGCAGCTTAGATGTCGGCTATGGCTACACCTTC.

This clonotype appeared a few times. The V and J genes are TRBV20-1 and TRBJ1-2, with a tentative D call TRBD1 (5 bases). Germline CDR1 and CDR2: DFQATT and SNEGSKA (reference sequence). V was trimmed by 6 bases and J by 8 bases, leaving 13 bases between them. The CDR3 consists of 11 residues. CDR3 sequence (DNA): TGCAGTGCGCCGGGGGAGTTCGGCTACACCTTC. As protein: CSAPGEFGYTF.

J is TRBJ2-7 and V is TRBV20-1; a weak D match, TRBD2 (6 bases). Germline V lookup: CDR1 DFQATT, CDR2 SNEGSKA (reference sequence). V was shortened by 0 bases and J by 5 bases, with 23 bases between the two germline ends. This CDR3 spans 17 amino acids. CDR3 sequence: CSARDRSSALVSDEQYF. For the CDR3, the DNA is TGCAGTGCTAGAGATCGTTCTAGCGCCCTTGTGAGCGACGAGCAGTACTTC.

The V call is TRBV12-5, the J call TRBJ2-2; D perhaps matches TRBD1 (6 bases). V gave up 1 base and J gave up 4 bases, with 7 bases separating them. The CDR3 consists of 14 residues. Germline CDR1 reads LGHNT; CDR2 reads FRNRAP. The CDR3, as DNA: TGTGCTAGTGGTTTGGGGACAGCCACCGGGGAGCTGTTTTTT. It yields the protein CASGLGTATGELFF.

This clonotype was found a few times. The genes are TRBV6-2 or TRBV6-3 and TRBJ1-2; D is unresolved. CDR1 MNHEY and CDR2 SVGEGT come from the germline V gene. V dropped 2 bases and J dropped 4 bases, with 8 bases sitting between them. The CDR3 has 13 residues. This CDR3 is CASSYGSLYGYTF. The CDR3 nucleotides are TGTGCCAGCAGTTACGGCAGCCTCTATGGCTACACCTTC.

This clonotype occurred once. The CDR3 loop reads CASSTMAFLLNEQFF. In DNA form, the CDR3 reads TGTGCCAGCAGCACGATGGCCTTTTTGTTAAATGAGCAGTTCTTC. The chain carries TRBV21-1 and TRBJ2-1. TRBV21-1 is a listed pseudogene. CDR3 length equals 15 residues.

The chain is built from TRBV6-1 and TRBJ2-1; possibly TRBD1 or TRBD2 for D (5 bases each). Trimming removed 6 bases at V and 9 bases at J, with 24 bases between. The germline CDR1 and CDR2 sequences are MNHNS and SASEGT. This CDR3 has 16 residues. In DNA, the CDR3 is TGTGCCAGCAGCCCCCCAGGACTGGAGCAGGGTAGTGAGCAGTTCTTC. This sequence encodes CASSPPGLEQGSEQFF.

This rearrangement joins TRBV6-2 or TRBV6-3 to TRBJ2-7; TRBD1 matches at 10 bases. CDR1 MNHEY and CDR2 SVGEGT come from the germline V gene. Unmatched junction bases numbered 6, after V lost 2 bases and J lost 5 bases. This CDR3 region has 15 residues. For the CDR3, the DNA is TGTGCCAGCAGTTACCCGGGACAGGGGCTAGACGAGCAGTACTTC. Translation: CASSYPGQGLDEQYF.

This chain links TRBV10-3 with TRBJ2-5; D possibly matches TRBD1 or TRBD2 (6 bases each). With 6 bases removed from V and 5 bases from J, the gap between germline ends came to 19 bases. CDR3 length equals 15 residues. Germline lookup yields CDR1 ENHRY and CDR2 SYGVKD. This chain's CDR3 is CAISPARGERETQYF. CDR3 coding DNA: TGTGCCATCAGCCCGGCGAGGGGGGAGCGGGAGACCCAGTACTTC.

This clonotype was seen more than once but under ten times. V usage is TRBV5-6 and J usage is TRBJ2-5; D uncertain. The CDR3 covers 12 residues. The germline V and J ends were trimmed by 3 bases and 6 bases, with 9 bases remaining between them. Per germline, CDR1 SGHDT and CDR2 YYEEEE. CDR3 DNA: TGTGCCAGCAGCTCCCTAGTCCAGACCCAGTACTTC. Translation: CASSSLVQTQYF.